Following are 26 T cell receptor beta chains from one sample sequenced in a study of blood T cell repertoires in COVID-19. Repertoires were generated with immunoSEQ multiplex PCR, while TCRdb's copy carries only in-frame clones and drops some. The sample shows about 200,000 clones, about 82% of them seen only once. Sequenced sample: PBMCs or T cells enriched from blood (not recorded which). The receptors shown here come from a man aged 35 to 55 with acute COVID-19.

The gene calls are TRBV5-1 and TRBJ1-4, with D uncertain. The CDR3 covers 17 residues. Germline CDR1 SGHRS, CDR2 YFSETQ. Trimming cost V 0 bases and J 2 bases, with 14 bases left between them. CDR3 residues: CASSLGDIGGTNEKLFF. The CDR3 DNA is TGCGCCAGCAGCTTGGGTGACATCGGAGGGACTAATGAAAAACTGTTTTTT.

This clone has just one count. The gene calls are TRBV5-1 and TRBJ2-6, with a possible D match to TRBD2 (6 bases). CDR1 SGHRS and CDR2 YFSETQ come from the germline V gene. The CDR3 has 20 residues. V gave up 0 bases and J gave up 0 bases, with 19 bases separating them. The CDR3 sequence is CASSLDTTRETISGANVLTF. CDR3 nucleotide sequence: TGCGCCAGCAGCTTGGATACGACCCGGGAGACCATCTCTGGGGCCAACGTCCTGACTTTC.

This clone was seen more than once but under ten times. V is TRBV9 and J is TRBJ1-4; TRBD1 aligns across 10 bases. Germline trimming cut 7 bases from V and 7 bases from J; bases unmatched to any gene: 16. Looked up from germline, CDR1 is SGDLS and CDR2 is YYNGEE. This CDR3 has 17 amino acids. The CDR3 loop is CASAAGQGIRGVEKLFF. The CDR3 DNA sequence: TGTGCCAGCGCCGCGGGACAGGGGATTCGAGGCGTTGAAAAACTGTTTTTT.

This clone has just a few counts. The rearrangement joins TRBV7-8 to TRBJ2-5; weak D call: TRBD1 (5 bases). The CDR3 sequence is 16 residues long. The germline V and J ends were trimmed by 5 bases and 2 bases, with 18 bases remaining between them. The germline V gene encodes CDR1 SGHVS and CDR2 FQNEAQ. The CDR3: CASSSLVRAGQETQYF. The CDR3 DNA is TGTGCCAGCAGCAGCTTAGTTAGGGCAGGGCAAGAGACCCAGTACTTC. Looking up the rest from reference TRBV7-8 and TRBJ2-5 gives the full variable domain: GAGVSQSPRYKVAKRGQDVALRCDPISGHVSLFWYQQALGQGPEFLTYFQNEAQLDKSGLPSDRFFAERPEGSVSTLKIQRTQQEDSAVYLCASSSLVRAGQETQYFGPGTRLLVL.

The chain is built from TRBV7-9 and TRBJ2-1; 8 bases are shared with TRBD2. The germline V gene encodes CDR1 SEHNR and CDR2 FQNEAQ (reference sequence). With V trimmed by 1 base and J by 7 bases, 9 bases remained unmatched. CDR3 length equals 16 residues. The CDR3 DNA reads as TGTGCCAGCAGCTTAGGGCCGGGAGGGTTCAGGAATGAGCAGTTCTTC. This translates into CASSLGPGGFRNEQFF.

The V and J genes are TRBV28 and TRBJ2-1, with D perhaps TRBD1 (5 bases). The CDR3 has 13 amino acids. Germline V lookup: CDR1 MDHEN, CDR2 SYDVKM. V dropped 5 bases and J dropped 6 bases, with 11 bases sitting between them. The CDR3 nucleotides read TGTGCCAGCAGTCCGACAGTCTCCAATGAGCAGTTCTTC. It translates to CASSPTVSNEQFF.

The CDR3 loop is CASSQDRAGQGEQYF. Written as DNA, the CDR3 is TGTGCCAGCAGCCAAGATCGGGCAGGCCAGGGCGAGCAGTACTTC. J is TRBJ2-7 and V is TRBV4-2, with D possibly matching TRBD1 (5 bases). Germline V gene data show CDR1 as LGHNA and CDR2 as YNFKEQ. The germline V and J ends were trimmed by 0 bases and 6 bases, with 15 bases remaining between them. CDR3 size: 15 residues.

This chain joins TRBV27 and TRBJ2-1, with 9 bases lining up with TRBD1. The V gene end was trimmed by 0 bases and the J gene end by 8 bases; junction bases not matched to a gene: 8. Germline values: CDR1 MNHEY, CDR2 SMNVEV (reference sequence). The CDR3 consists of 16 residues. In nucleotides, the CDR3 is TGTGCCAGCAGTTTATCGCCGGGACAGGGAGTCTATGAGCAGTTCTTC. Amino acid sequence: CASSLSPGQGVYEQFF.

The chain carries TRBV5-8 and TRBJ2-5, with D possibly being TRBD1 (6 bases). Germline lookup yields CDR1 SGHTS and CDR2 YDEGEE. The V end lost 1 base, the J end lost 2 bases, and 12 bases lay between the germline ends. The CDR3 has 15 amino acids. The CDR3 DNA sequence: TGTGCCAGCAGCTTGATGGGGACAAAGCAAGAGACCCAGTACTTC. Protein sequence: CASSLMGTKQETQYF. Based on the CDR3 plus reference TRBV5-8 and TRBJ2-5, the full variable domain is EAGVTQSPTHLIKTRGQQATLRCSPISGHTSVYWYQQALGLGLQFLLWYDEGEERNRGNFPPRFSGRQFPNYSSELNVNALELEDSALYLCASSLMGTKQETQYFGPGTRLLVL.

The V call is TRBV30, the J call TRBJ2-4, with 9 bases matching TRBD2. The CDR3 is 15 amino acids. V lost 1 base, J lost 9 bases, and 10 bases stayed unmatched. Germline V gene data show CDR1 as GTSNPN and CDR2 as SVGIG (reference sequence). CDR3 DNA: TGTGCCTGGAGTGGCGGGAGGGTATGTTTACGCATTCAGTACTTC. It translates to CAWSGGRVCLRIQYF.

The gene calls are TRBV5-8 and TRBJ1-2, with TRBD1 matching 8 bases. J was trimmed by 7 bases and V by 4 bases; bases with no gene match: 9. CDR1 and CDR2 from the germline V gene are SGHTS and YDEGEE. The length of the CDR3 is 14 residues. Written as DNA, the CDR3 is TGTGCCAGCAGCATTCGACAGGGGACAGTTGGCTACACCTTC. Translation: CASSIRQGTVGYTF.

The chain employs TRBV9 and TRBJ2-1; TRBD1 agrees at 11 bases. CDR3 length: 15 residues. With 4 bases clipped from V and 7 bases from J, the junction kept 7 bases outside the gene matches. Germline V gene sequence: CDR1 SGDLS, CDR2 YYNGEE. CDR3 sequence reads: CASSPEGQGGNEQFF. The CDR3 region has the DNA TGTGCCAGCAGCCCGGAGGGACAGGGGGGGAATGAGCAGTTCTTC.

For the CDR3, the DNA is TGCGCCAGCACATCGGGGGTTTACTATGGCTACACCTTC. Translation gives CASTSGVYYGYTF. The chain has TRBV5-1 and TRBJ1-2, with D possibly being TRBD1 (5 bases). With 6 bases removed from V and 3 bases from J, the gap between germline ends came to 12 bases. Germline CDR1 reads SGHRS; CDR2 reads YFSETQ. This CDR3 region has 13 residues.

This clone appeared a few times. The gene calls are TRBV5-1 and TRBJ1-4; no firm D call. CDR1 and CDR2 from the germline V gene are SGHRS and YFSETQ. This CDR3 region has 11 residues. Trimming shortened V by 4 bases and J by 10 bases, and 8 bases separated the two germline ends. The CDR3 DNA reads TGCGCCAGCAGCCTCGAGGGAAAACTGTTTTTT. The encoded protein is CASSLEGKLFF.

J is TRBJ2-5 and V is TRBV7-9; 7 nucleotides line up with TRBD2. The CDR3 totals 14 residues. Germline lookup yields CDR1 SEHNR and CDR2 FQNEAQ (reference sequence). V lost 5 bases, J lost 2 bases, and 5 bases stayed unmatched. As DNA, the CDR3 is TGTGCCAGCAGCCCGGGGACTACGCAAGAGACCCAGTACTTC. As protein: CASSPGTTQETQYF. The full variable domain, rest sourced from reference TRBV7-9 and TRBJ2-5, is DTGVSQNPRHKITKRGQNVTFRCDPISEHNRLYWYRQTLGQGPEFLTYFQNEAQLEKSRLLSDRFSAERPKGSFSTLEIQRTEQGDSAMYLCASSPGTTQETQYFGPGTRLLVL.

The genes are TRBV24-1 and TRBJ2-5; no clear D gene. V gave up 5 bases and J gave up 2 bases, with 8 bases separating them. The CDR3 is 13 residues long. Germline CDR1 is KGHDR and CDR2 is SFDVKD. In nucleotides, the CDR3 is TGTGCCACCAGTGGAGATAATCAAGAGACCCAGTACTTC. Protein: CATSGDNQETQYF.

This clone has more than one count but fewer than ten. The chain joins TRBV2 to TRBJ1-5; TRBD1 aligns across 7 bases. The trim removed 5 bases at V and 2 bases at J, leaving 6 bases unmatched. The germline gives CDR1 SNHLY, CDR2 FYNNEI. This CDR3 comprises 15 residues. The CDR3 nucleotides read TGTGCCAGCAGTCAGGGGGGAGGAGGCAATCAGCCCCAGCATTTT. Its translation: CASSQGGGGNQPQHF. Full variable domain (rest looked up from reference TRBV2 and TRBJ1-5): EPEVTQTPSHQVTQMGQEVILRCVPISNHLYFYWYRQILGQKVEFLVSFYNNEISEKSEIFDDQFSVERPDGSNFTLKIRSTKLEDSAMYFCASSQGGGGNQPQHFGDGTRLSIL.

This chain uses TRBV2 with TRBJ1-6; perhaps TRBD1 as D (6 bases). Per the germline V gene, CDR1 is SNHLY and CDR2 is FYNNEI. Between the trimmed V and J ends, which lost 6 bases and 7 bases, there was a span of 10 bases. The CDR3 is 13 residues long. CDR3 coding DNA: TGTGCCAGCAGGGGGGCAAGGAATTCACCCCTCCACTTT. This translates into CASRGARNSPLHF.

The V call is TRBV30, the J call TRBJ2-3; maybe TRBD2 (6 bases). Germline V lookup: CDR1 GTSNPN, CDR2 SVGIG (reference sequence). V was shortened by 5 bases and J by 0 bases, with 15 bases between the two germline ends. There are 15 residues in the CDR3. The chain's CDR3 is CAWASDYRSTDTQYF. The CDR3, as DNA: TGTGCCTGGGCCTCGGACTACCGCAGCACAGATACGCAGTATTTT.

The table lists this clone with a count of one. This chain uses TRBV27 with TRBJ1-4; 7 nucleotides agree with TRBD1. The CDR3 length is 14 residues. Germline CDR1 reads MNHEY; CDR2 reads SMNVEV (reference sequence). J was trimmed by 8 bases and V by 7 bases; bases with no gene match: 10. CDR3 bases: TGTGCCAGCACCCCGGACAGGAAGGGAGAAAAACTGTTTTTT. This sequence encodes CASTPDRKGEKLFF.

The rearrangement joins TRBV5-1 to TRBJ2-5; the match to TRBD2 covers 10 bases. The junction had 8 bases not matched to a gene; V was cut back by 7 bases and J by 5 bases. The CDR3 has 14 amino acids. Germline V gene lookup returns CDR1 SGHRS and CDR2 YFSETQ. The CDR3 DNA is TGCGCCAGCTCGCCGCTAGCGGGAGCGGAGACCCAGTACTTC. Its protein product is CASSPLAGAETQYF.

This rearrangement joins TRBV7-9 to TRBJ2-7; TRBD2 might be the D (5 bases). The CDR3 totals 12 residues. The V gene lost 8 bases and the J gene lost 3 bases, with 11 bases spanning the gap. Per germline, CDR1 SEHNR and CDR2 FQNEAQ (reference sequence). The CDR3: CASVGRDYEQYF. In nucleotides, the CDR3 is TGTGCCAGCGTCGGACGGGACTACGAGCAGTACTTC.

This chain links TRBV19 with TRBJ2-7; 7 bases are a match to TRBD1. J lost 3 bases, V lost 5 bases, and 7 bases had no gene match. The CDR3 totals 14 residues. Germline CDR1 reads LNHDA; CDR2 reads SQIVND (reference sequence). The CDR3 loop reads CASSYRDSLYEQYF. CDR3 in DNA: TGTGCCAGTAGTTACCGGGACAGCCTCTACGAGCAGTACTTC. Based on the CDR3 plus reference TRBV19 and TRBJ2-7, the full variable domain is DGGITQSPKYLFRKEGQNVTLSCEQNLNHDAMYWYRQDPGQGLRLIYYSQIVNDFQKGDIAEGYSVSREKKESFPLTVTSAQKNPTAFYLCASSYRDSLYEQYFGPGTRLTVT.

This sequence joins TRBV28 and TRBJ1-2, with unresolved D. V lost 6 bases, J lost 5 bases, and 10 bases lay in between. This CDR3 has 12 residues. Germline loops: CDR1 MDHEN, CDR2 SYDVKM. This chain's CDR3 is CASRREEYGYTF. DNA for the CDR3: TGTGCCAGCAGACGCGAAGAATATGGCTACACCTTC.

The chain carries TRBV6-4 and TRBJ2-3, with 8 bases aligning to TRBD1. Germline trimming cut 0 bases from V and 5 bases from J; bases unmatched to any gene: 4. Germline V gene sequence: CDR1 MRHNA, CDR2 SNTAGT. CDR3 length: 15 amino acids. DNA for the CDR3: TGTGCCAGCAGTGACTCACAGGGGGACGGAGATACGCAGTATTTT. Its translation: CASSDSQGDGDTQYF.

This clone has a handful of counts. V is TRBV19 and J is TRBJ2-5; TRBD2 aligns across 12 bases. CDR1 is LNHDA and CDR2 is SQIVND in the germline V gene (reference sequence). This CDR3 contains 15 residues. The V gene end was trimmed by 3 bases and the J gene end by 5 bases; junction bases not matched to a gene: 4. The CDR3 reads CASSIQLAGGETQYF. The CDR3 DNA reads TGTGCCAGTAGTATCCAACTAGCGGGAGGTGAGACCCAGTACTTC.